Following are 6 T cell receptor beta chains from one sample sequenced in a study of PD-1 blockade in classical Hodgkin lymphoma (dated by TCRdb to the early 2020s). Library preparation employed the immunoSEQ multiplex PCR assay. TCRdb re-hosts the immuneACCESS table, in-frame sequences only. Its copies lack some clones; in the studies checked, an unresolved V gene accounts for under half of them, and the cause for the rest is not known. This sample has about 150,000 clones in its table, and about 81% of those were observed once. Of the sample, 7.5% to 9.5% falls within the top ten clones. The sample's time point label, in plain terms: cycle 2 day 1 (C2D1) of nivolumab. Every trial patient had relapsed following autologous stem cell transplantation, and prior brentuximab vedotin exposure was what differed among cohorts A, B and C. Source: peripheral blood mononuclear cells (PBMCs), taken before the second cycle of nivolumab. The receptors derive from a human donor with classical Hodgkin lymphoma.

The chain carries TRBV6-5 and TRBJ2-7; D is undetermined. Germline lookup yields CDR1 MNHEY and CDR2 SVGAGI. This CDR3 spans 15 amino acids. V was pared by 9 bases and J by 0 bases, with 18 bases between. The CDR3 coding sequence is TGTGCCAGTCGCCGCGTGACCCCCTACTCCTACGAGCAGTACTTC. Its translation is CASRRVTPYSYEQYF.

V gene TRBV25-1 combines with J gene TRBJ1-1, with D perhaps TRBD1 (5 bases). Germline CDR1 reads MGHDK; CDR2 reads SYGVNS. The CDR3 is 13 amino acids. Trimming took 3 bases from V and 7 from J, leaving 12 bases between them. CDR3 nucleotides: TGTGCCAGCAGTGAGCCCGGGGGTATTGAAGCTTTCTTT. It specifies CASSEPGGIEAFF.

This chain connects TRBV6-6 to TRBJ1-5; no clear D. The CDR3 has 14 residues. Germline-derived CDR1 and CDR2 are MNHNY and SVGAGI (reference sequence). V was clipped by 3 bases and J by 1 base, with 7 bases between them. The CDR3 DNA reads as TGTGCCAGCAGTTATCGGCAGAGCAATCAGCCCCAGCATTTT. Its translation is CASSYRQSNQPQHF.

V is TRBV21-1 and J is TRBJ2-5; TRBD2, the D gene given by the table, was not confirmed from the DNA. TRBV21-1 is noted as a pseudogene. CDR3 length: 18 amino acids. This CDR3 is CASLEGTSGRAGGQTQYF. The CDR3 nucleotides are TGTGCCAGCCTTGAAGGGACTAGCGGGAGGGCCGGGGGACAGACCCAGTACTTC.

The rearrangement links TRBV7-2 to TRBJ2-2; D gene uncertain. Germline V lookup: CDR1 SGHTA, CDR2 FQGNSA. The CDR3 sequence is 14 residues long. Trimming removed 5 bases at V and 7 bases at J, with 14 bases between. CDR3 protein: CASSPMGSVGELFF. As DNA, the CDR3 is TGTGCCAGCAGCCCAATGGGGTCTGTCGGGGAGCTGTTTTTT. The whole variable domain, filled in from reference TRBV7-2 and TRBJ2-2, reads GAGVSQSPSNKVTEKGKDVELRCDPISGHTALYWYRQSLGQGLEFLIYFQGNSAPDKSGLPSDRFSAERTGGSVSTLTIQRTQQEDSAVYLCASSPMGSVGELFFGEGSRLTVL.

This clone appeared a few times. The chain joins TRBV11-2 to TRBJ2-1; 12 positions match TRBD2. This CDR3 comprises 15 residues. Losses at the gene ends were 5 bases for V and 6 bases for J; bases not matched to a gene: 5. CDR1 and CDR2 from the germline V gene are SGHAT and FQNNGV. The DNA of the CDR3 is TGTGCCAGCAGCCAAGGACTAGCGGGAAGCAATGAGCAGTTCTTC. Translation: CASSQGLAGSNEQFF.